This T cell receptor beta chain comes out of a study of long-term antiretroviral therapy in people with HIV. V was trimmed by 4 bases and J by 8 bases, leaving 14 bases between them. Germline-derived CDR1 and CDR2 are KGHSH and LQKENI. The CDR3 sequence is 14 residues long. The count of this clone is one. It was version v3.0 of the immunoSEQ assay that was run at survey level. For every sample, sequencing targeted about 40,000-50,000 T-cell genomes. Using immunoSEQ multiplex PCR, the repertoire was profiled, and TCRdb retains in-frame clones only, with some absent. This sample has about 39,000 clones, with around 85% found just once.

The J gene is TRBJ1-4, the V gene TRBV18; D call uncertain. The TCR originated in a woman in her forties or fifties with HIV. Material: unsorted PBMCs, obtained 1.2 years after starting antiretroviral therapy. The CDR3 region is CASSHEVVREKLFF. CDR3 DNA: TGTGCCAGCTCACATGAGGTCGTGAGGGAAAAACTGTTTTTT. Full variable domain (missing parts from reference TRBV18 and TRBJ1-4): NAGVMQNPRHLVRRRGQEARLRCSPMKGHSHVYWYRQLPEEGLKFMVYLQKENIIDESGMPKERFSAEFPKEGPSILRIQQVVRGDSAAYFCASSHEVVREKLFFGSGTQLSVL.